These T cell receptor beta chains were read from a single sample in a study of identifying expanded T cells in peripheral blood. Using immunoSEQ multiplex PCR, the repertoire was profiled, and TCRdb retains in-frame clones only, with some absent. Counted here are 84,000 or so clones, roughly 90% occurring once; the ten biggest clones make up approximately 2.6%. Sequences were obtained from blood. The receptor source for this set is a person aged 18 to 75 in good health. Each CDR3 is given with its conserved first and last residue. A D gene is named only where the DNA matches it firmly. Clone sizes are given selectively: once, few, many, or a class where the clone is expanded.

>NA|NA|TRBJ1-1|TRBV11-2
TGTGCCAGCAGCTTAGTAGCAGACGGGGTTGAAGCTTTCTTT
CASSLVADGVEAFF
>NA|NA|TRBJ2-7|TRBV28
TGTGCCAGCGGCCGGGGACCCCGCTACGAGCAGTACTTC
CASGRGPRYEQYF
>once|NA|TRBJ2-5|TRBV7-2
TGTGCCAGCAGCTTAGTACGAGCAGAGACCCAGTACTTC
CASSLVRAETQYF
>NA|NA|TRBJ1-1|TRBV9
TGTGCCAGCAGCGAGTCTCGGGAGGGAATGGACACTGAAGCTTTCTTT
CASSESREGMDTEAFF
>NA|TRBD2|TRBJ2-2|TRBV4-3
TGCGCCAGCAGCCAAGACGGAGCGGGGGGATACACCGGGGAGCTGTTTTTT
CASSQDGAGGYTGELFF
>NA|TRBD1|TRBJ2-1|TRBV18
TGTGCCAGCCGGAACAGGGGAAGCTCCTACAATGAGCAGTTCTTC
CASRNRGSSYNEQFF
>NA|NA|TRBJ1-2|TRBV4-3
TGCGCCAGCAGCCAAGATAAGAGAGGATCTCCTTATGGCTACACCTTC
CASSQDKRGSPYGYTF
>NA|NA|TRBJ2-7|TRBV6-4
TGTGCCAGCAGTGACCCGTCACCAACTAGTTTTGGGCGCGAGCAGTACTTC
CASSDPSPTSFGREQYF
>NA|TRBD2|TRBJ2-1|TRBV5-4
TGTGCCAGCAGCCCAGCCGGTAACCTTCTAGCGGGAAGTTACAATGAGCAGTTCTTC
CASSPAGNLLAGSYNEQFF
>NA|NA|TRBJ1-2|TRBV30
TGTGCCTGGAGTGTAATCCGAGGCAGGGAAAACTATGGCTACACCTTC
CAWSVIRGRENYGYTF
>NA|TRBD1|TRBJ1-3|TRBV29-1
TGCAGCGCAAGGGACAGCAGCTCTGGAAACACCATATATTTT
CSARDSSSGNTIYF
>NA|NA|TRBJ2-7|TRBV5-4
TGTGCCAGCAGCTTGAAGGGGGACCACTACGAGCAGTACTTC
CASSLKGDHYEQYF
>once|TRBD1|TRBJ1-5|TRBV30
TGTGCCTGGAATCCGGGGGACAGGGACAGCAATCAGCCCCAGCATTTT
CAWNPGDRDSNQPQHF
>NA|TRBD2|TRBJ2-1|TRBV6-6
TGTGCCAGCAGTTCCGGGGTGAGCGGGAGAGGACAGGAGCAGTTCTTC
CASSSGVSGRGQEQFF
>once|NA|TRBJ2-7|TRBV14
TGTGCCAGCAGCCAACGCAAACGTTCGGGGCTGCCCTACGAGCAGTACTTC
CASSQRKRSGLPYEQYF
>NA|NA|TRBJ1-2|TRBV5-1
TGCGCCAGCAGCTTGCGTCAGGGGATCGGCTATGGCTACACCTTC
CASSLRQGIGYGYTF
>NA|TRBD2|TRBJ2-7|TRBV6-1
TGTGCCAGCAGCCTTCTAGCGGCTTTAAATTACGAGCAGTACTTC
CASSLLAALNYEQYF
>once|NA|TRBJ2-1|TRBV6-1
TGTGCCAGCAGTGAATGGGCAGACAATGAGCAGTTCTTC
CASSEWADNEQFF
>NA|NA|TRBJ1-1|TRBV29-1
TGCAGCGTTGGCCTCTCAATGGGGGGCACTGAAGCTTTCTTT
CSVGLSMGGTEAFF
>once|NA|TRBJ2-7|TRBV19
TGTGCCAGTAGTATAGTCCGAGCGGACAGAGTATACGAGCAGTACTTC
CASSIVRADRVYEQYF
>NA|NA|TRBJ1-1|TRBV7-2
TGTGCCAGCAGCCCGGACGGACGCACTGAAGCTTTCTTT
CASSPDGRTEAFF
>NA|TRBD2|TRBJ2-7|TRBV19
TGTGCCAGTAGAGACCTAGCGGGAGGGCCGAAGCAGTACTTC
CASRDLAGGPKQYF
>NA|TRBD1|TRBJ2-5|TRBV7-2
TGTGCCAGCAGCCCCTACGGGACAGGGTCGGAGACCCAGTACTTC
CASSPYGTGSETQYF
>once|TRBD2|TRBJ2-3|TRBV11-2
TGTGCCAGCAGCTCAAGCGGGGGGGCCTTTGATACGCAGTATTTT
CASSSSGGAFDTQYF
>NA|TRBD2|TRBJ2-7|TRBV18
TGTGCCAGCTCACCACGGAGCGGGAGCTACGAGCAGTACTTC
CASSPRSGSYEQYF
>NA|NA|TRBJ2-5|TRBV21-1
TGTGCCAGCAGCAATCGGAGACAGTGTAGCCAAGAGACCCAGTACTTC
CASSNRRQCSQETQYF
>NA|NA|TRBJ1-2|TRBV4-2
TGTGCCAGCAGCTTGGGTAGTCTAGGCTATGGCTACACCTTC
CASSLGSLGYGYTF
>NA|TRBD1|TRBJ1-4|TRBV9
TGTGCCAGCAGCGTTTCTGACAGGGGGGCGGAAAAACTGTTTTTT
CASSVSDRGAEKLFF
>NA|NA|TRBJ2-5|TRBV7-3
TGTGCCAGCAGCTTACAGTGGCAAGAGACCCAGTACTTC
CASSLQWQETQYF
>NA|TRBD1|TRBJ2-7|TRBV5-1
TGCGCCAGCAGCGTGGGGACAGTTACCTACGAGCAGTACTTC
CASSVGTVTYEQYF
>NA|TRBD2|TRBJ2-1|TRBV7-2
TGTGCCAGCAGCTCCCGGAGCGGGATGAAAGACAATGAGCAGTTCTTC
CASSSRSGMKDNEQFF
>NA|TRBD2|TRBJ2-7|TRBV19
TGTGCCAGTAGTACCCCGGGACTAGCGGGCGAGCAGTACTTC
CASSTPGLAGEQYF
>once|NA|TRBJ2-7|TRBV5-6
TGTGCCAGCAGCTTCTGGAGATACGAGCAGTACTTC
CASSFWRYEQYF
>NA|NA|TRBJ2-5|TRBV4-3
TGCGCCAGCAGCCTCCAGCCAGGGATAGAGACCCAGTACTTC
CASSLQPGIETQYF
>NA|TRBD1|TRBJ2-7|TRBV28
TGTGCCAGCAGTTTAGGGGACAGTGAGCAGTACTTC
CASSLGDSEQYF
>NA|NA|TRBJ2-7|TRBV1
TGCACCAGCAGCCAAGGTAAGGGACTAGACGTAAAGGACGAGTACTTC
CTSSQGKGLDVKDEYF
>NA|NA|TRBJ1-3|TRBV27
TGTGCCAGCGGCACGACTCCTGGAAACACCATATATTTT
CASGTTPGNTIYF
>NA|NA|TRBJ2-2|TRBV21-1
TGTGCCAGCAGCACCCTACCGCCGAACACCGGGGAGCTGTTTTTT
CASSTLPPNTGELFF
>NA|TRBD1|TRBJ2-3|TRBV7-2
TGTGCCAGCGCCCCCGGGACAGGGGATGTAGATACGCAGTATTTT
CASAPGTGDVDTQYF
>NA|TRBD2|TRBJ2-7|TRBV2
TGTGCCAGCAGTCCCCCGGGGGGGGAGTCTACGCGGGGTAGCTCCTACGAGCAGTACTTC
CASSPPGGESTRGSSYEQYF
>NA|NA|TRBJ1-5|TRBV6-6
TGTGCCAGCAGTTACGGGGTTTCATCGCGCAATCAGCCCCAGCATTTT
CASSYGVSSRNQPQHF